This TCR beta chain is drawn from a study of OX40 agonist ivuxolimab in advanced cancers. Only in-frame clones appear in the TCRdb table, and some are missing; sequencing was by immunoSEQ multiplex PCR. The sample lists over 70,000 clones; 65% to 90% were seen once. The CDR3 is 15 amino acids. CDR1 is MNHNY and CDR2 is SVGAGI in the germline V gene (reference sequence). The V gene lost 4 bases and the J gene lost 5 bases, with 17 bases spanning the gap. V usage is TRBV6-6 and J usage is TRBJ2-5, with a possible D match to TRBD2 (6 bases). This receptor was taken from an adult with an advanced solid tumor such as melanoma, head and neck, liver or kidney cancer. Sequences were derived from CD4+ or CD8+ T cells sorted from blood, sampled in a trial of the OX40 agonist ivuxolimab. CDR3 residues: CASSLLGGSSETQYF. The CDR3 region has the DNA TGTGCCAGCAGTTTGCTTGGGGGGTCTAGCGAGACCCAGTACTTC.